This T cell receptor beta chain comes out of a study of human T cells and chemical hapten exposure. Study at large: Sensitization applied 2% DPC to around 2 cm by around 2 cm of upper inner arm skin. General study findings and limits: Sensitization with DPC brought no change to TCRs above 1 in 1000 in frequency.

TCRdb called the RACE reads again in MiXCR, with one record for every CDR3 protein. The sample carries around 380,000 distinct CDR3 sequences, nearly 5% recorded once. This clonotype was recorded a few times. Its antigen is not identified. Germline lookup yields CDR1 SNHLY and CDR2 FYNNEI. The junction had 11 bases not matched to a gene; V was cut back by 7 bases and J by 5 bases. The CDR3 runs to 15 residues. Documented time point: patch test 1, 2 weeks after DPC sensitization. As for treatment: therapeutic diphenylcyclopropenone sensitization with weekly scalp DPC. Researchers sampled blood before each patch test went on.

This chain joins TRBV2 and TRBJ1-1; 9 bases match TRBD1. This sequence originates from a woman between 50 and 59 years old with alopecia areata. Some clones in this sample may be carry-over from other donors' samples. The sample in question was whole blood, obtained in connection with sensitization to the hapten diphenylcyclopropenone (DPC). The CDR3 sequence is CASTLDRGGGTEAFF. DNA of the CDR3: TGTGCCAGCACCCTGGACAGGGGAGGTGGAACTGAAGCTTTCTTT.